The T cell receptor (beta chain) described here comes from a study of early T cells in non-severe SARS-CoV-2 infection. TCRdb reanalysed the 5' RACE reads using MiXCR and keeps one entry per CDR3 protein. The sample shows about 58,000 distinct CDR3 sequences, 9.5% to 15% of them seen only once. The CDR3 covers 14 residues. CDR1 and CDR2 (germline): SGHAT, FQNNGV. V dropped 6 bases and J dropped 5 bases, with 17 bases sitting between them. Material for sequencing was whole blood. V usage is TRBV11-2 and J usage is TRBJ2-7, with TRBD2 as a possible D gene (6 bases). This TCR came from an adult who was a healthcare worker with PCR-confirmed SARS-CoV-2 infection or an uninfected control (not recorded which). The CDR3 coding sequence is TGTGCCAGCAGTTCTTGGGGGGTGGCTGACGAGCAGTACTTC. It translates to CASSSWGVADEQYF.